This is a list of T cell receptor beta chains from one sample in a study of shared clonotypes between healthy human individuals. Sequencing used immunoSEQ multiplex PCR; TCRdb keeps in-frame clones, though not all of them. The sample holds roughly 490,000 clones, roughly 85% seen once. The material sequenced was PBMCs. Receptors were obtained from a woman in her thirties or forties in good health. Some clones in this sample may be carry-over from other donors' samples. Both conserved end residues are part of each CDR3.

J	V	CDR3
TRBJ2-1	TRBV5-8	CASETGTQPEQFF
TRBJ2-7	TRBV28	CASSSPAGTGGGEQYF
TRBJ2-1	TRBV28	CASSFTSGRAHNEQFF
TRBJ2-1	TRBV2	CASSERSGAYNEQFF
TRBJ2-5	TRBV4-2	CASSRQGPGETQYF
TRBJ1-1	TRBV7-9	CASSPRGPTEAFF
TRBJ1-1	TRBV11-2	CASSLGQGTEAFF
TRBJ2-1	TRBV7-2	CASSLRDTYNEQFF
TRBJ2-7	TRBV19	CASSAGTDQQYF
TRBJ2-7	TRBV11-3	CASSLGQPGAYEQYF
TRBJ2-3	TRBV9	CASSVSSGRFFQGTDTQYF
TRBJ1-1	TRBV5-6	CASTPLQGSLNTEAFF
TRBJ2-7	TRBV7-2	CASSIQGYEQYF
TRBJ2-1	TRBV28	CASSSGTSGSYNEQFF
TRBJ2-7	TRBV28	CASSSRTSGAYEQYF
.	TRBV5-4	CASSSGSDYEQYF
TRBJ2-7	TRBV7-9	CASSSYSGLGAEQYF
TRBJ2-2	TRBV5-1	CASSLQGAGELFF
TRBJ2-7	TRBV30	CAWSRGGYSSYEQYF
TRBJ2-6	TRBV18	CASSPPDRGISGANVLTF
TRBJ1-3	TRBV5-6	CASSLGGTGGNTIYF
TRBJ2-3	TRBV5-4	CASSGGPRGTDTQYF
TRBJ2-7	TRBV2	CASRAGTGGEQYF
TRBJ1-1	TRBV11-1	CASSPISGSYMNTEAFF
TRBJ2-7	TRBV7-2	CASSPNRESYEQYF
TRBJ1-2	TRBV18	CASSPPRTANYGYTF
TRBJ1-2	TRBV18	CASSTETGDPDGYTF
TRBJ1-4	TRBV19	CASSNPGINEKLFF
TRBJ2-2	TRBV5-1	CASSLVRGYTNTGELFF
TRBJ2-4	TRBV27	CASAPGGILAKNIQYF
TRBJ2-7	TRBV18	CASSPSGRSYEQYF
TRBJ2-1	TRBV6-6	CASSYLAGVNEQFF
TRBJ1-1	TRBV7-2	CASSIRQGRTEAFF
TRBJ1-1	TRBV5-1	CASSEDRGGTEAFF
TRBJ2-5	TRBV30	CAWSPQAGWEQYF
TRBJ2-1	TRBV10-3	CAISESREGEQFF
TRBJ2-7	TRBV2	CASSEGLADYEQYF